This TCR beta chain was captured in a study of shared clonotypes between healthy human individuals. At the level of the study: Plates per donor: three CD4 naive, three CD4 memory, two CD8 naive, one CD8 memory. The study's findings and limits: Estimated richness was generally greater in naive than memory subsets. Represented diversity (both genetic and exposure-history) was limited by the small number of donors. All-four-donor shared clonotypes had higher generation probabilities than non-shared clonotypes did.

About this clone itself: As yet, its antigen is unknown.

This table comes from immunoSEQ multiplex PCR, and its TCRdb copy is limited to in-frame clones, with some not included. The data show some 2,000,000 clones, 90% to 96% seen once. The germline V gene encodes CDR1 MNHNY and CDR2 SVGAGI (reference sequence). This CDR3 is built from 16 residues. Unmatched junction bases numbered 9, after V lost 6 bases and J lost 1 base. This TCR derives from a man younger than 30 in good health. The chain has TRBV6-6 and TRBJ2-7; 10 bases map to TRBD2. The sample taken for sequencing was naive CD4+ T cells sorted from blood. Subset noted: CD45RA+ positively selected. CDR3 nucleotide sequence: TGTGCCAGCAGCAACACCGGACTAGCGGTTTCCTACGAGCAGTACTTC. Translated, it gives CASSNTGLAVSYEQYF.